A single TCR beta chain is shown here with its context. Data came from immunoSEQ multiplex PCR; TCRdb stores just in-frame clones and leaves some out. The data show tens of thousands of clones, with roughly 86% seen just once and under 0.5% held by the top ten. Germline V gene data show CDR1 as LNHNV and CDR2 as YYDKDF (reference sequence). The CDR3 has 17 amino acids. V was trimmed by 8 bases and J by 0 bases, leaving 20 bases between them. The record originates from a study of OX40 agonist ivuxolimab in advanced cancers. The material was CD4+ or CD8+ T cells sorted from blood, obtained in a trial of the OX40 agonist ivuxolimab. The source is an adult with an advanced solid tumor such as melanoma, head and neck, liver or kidney cancer. V usage is TRBV15 and J usage is TRBJ1-3, with D possibly matching TRBD1 (5 bases). The CDR3, as DNA: TGTGCCACCTCGCCCAGGGTCCTTAAGAGCTCTGGAAACACCATATATTTT. It translates to CATSPRVLKSSGNTIYF.